The rows below give T cell receptor beta chains drawn from one sample of a study of T cell repertoires in cytomegalovirus infection. TCRdb re-derived calls from the reads in MiXCR, one entry per CDR3 protein. The sample holds roughly 120,000 distinct CDR3 sequences, 30% seen once. Their antigen targets remain unknown. The sequences come from CD8+ T cells from cultured PBMCs, collected from culture after CMV antigen stimulation. The receptors here all came from a human donor in good health (CMV status not recorded). Some clones in this sample may be carry-over from other donors' samples. Both conserved end residues are part of each CDR3. Each record gives: clone size, D gene, J gene, V gene, CDR3 protein, CDR3 DNA. A D gene is named only where the DNA matches it firmly. Rows may omit the clone size; those that give it use once, few, many or a size class.

abundance: NA; d_gene: NA; j_gene: TRBJ1-6; v_gene: TRBV7-9; CDR3aa: CASTLDNSPLHF; CDR3nt: TGTGCCAGCACCCTGGATAATTCACCCCTCCACTTT
abundance: few; d_gene: TRBD1; j_gene: TRBJ1-1; v_gene: TRBV7-6; CDR3aa: CASSFTGGQAEAFF; CDR3nt: TGTGCCAGCAGCTTCACAGGGGGCCAAGCTGAAGCTTTCTTT
abundance: few; d_gene: TRBD1; j_gene: TRBJ1-5; v_gene: TRBV23-1; CDR3aa: CASSQSAWGDRESNQPQHF; CDR3nt: TGCGCCAGCAGTCAATCGGCTTGGGGTGACAGGGAGAGCAATCAGCCCCAGCATTTT
abundance: NA; d_gene: NA; j_gene: TRBJ2-5; v_gene: TRBV4-1; CDR3aa: CASSQERAVQETQYF; CDR3nt: TGCGCCAGCAGCCAAGAGAGGGCAGTCCAAGAGACCCAGTACTTC
abundance: many; d_gene: TRBD2; j_gene: TRBJ2-2; v_gene: TRBV4-3; CDR3aa: CASSPLGGGVAGELFF; CDR3nt: TGCGCCAGCAGTCCTTTAGGCGGGGGGGTTGCCGGGGAGCTGTTTTTT
abundance: few; d_gene: TRBD1; j_gene: TRBJ1-6; v_gene: TRBV19; CDR3aa: CAARDRVSENSPLHF; CDR3nt: TGTGCCGCCCGGGACAGGGTTTCGGAGAATTCACCCCTCCACTTT
abundance: few; d_gene: NA; j_gene: TRBJ2-5; v_gene: TRBV19; CDR3aa: CASSINPYREETQYF; CDR3nt: TGTGCCAGTAGTATCAACCCCTACAGGGAAGAGACCCAGTACTTC
abundance: NA; d_gene: NA; j_gene: TRBJ2-1; v_gene: TRBV11-1; CDR3aa: CASSPPPRGGYNEQFF; CDR3nt: TGTGCCAGCAGCCCCCCCCCCAGGGGGGGGTACAATGAGCAGTTCTTC
abundance: NA; d_gene: NA; j_gene: TRBJ2-7; v_gene: TRBV5-6; CDR3aa: CASKSRGRIEQYF; CDR3nt: TGTGCCAGTAAATCCAGGGGTAGGATTGAGCAGTACTTC
abundance: NA; d_gene: TRBD1; j_gene: TRBJ2-5; v_gene: TRBV11-2; CDR3aa: CASSSSPGGGGTQYF; CDR3nt: TGTGCCAGCAGCTCTTCGCCAGGGGGCGGAGGGACCCAGTACTTC
abundance: few; d_gene: TRBD2; j_gene: TRBJ2-3; v_gene: TRBV7-9; CDR3aa: CASSLVQTLAEDTQYF; CDR3nt: TGTGCCAGCAGTCTGGTCCAGACCCTAGCGGAAGATACGCAGTATTTT
abundance: NA; d_gene: NA; j_gene: TRBJ1-1; v_gene: TRBV12-3/TRBV12-4; CDR3aa: CASSLVWQGILNTEAFF; CDR3nt: TGTGCCAGCAGTTTAGTTTGGCAGGGGATATTGAACACTGAAGCTTTCTTT
abundance: few; d_gene: TRBD1; j_gene: TRBJ2-3; v_gene: TRBV28; CDR3aa: CASSSPYLGTDTDTQYF; CDR3nt: TGTGCCAGCAGTTCTCCATACCTAGGGACAGACACAGATACGCAGTATTTT
abundance: few; d_gene: NA; j_gene: TRBJ1-2; v_gene: TRBV4-1; CDR3aa: CASSQGEGFHPSANYGYTF; CDR3nt: TGCGCCAGCAGCCAAGGAGAGGGGTTTCACCCATCAGCTAACTATGGCTACACCTTC
abundance: NA; d_gene: TRBD2; j_gene: TRBJ2-7; v_gene: TRBV12-3/TRBV12-4; CDR3aa: CASSFPNSGGIYEQYF; CDR3nt: TGTGCCAGCAGTTTCCCTAATAGCGGGGGTATCTACGAGCAGTACTTC
abundance: few; d_gene: NA; j_gene: TRBJ2-7; v_gene: TRBV4-1; CDR3aa: CASSQVTGTTSSYEQYF; CDR3nt: TGCGCCAGCAGCCAAGTAACCGGGACAACGAGCTCCTACGAGCAGTACTTC
abundance: few; d_gene: NA; j_gene: TRBJ2-7; v_gene: TRBV6-1; CDR3aa: CASSERYYEQYF; CDR3nt: TGTGCCAGCAGTGAAAGGTACTACGAGCAGTACTTC
abundance: few; d_gene: NA; j_gene: TRBJ2-7; v_gene: TRBV11-1; CDR3aa: CASSQGLGMSYEQYF; CDR3nt: TGTGCCAGCAGCCAAGGACTTGGGATGTCCTACGAGCAGTACTTC
abundance: NA; d_gene: NA; j_gene: TRBJ2-2; v_gene: TRBV19; CDR3aa: CASSGTDPPGELFF; CDR3nt: TGTGCCAGTAGTGGGACGGACCCCCCCGGGGAGCTGTTTTTT
abundance: many; d_gene: NA; j_gene: TRBJ1-6; v_gene: TRBV7-8; CDR3aa: CASSLARGAYSPLHF; CDR3nt: TGTGCCAGCAGCTTAGCGCGGGGAGCTTATTCACCCCTCCACTTT
abundance: few; d_gene: NA; j_gene: TRBJ1-2; v_gene: TRBV7-8; CDR3aa: CASSFTEIYGYTF; CDR3nt: TGTGCCAGCAGCTTCACGGAGATCTATGGCTACACCTTC
abundance: few; d_gene: NA; j_gene: TRBJ2-5; v_gene: TRBV28; CDR3aa: CASSLTAGRLQETQYF; CDR3nt: TGTGCCAGCAGTTTAACGGCAGGAAGACTCCAAGAGACCCAGTACTTC
abundance: NA; d_gene: NA; j_gene: TRBJ2-7; v_gene: TRBV4-1; CDR3aa: CASSQDSTGLYEQYF; CDR3nt: TGCGCCAGCAGCCAAGATTCCACAGGACTATACGAGCAGTACTTC
abundance: few; d_gene: NA; j_gene: TRBJ2-3; v_gene: TRBV28; CDR3aa: CASSLSGPHTDTQYF; CDR3nt: TGTGCCAGCAGTTTATCCGGGCCCCACACAGATACGCAGTATTTT
abundance: many; d_gene: NA; j_gene: TRBJ1-3; v_gene: TRBV19; CDR3aa: CASKDRSSGNTIYF; CDR3nt: TGTGCCAGTAAGGACAGATCCTCTGGAAACACCATATATTTT
abundance: NA; d_gene: TRBD1; j_gene: TRBJ2-2; v_gene: TRBV12-3/TRBV12-4; CDR3aa: CASSDRDRGRPGELFF; CDR3nt: TGTGCCAGCAGCGATCGGGACAGGGGGCGCCCCGGGGAGCTGTTTTTT
abundance: NA; d_gene: NA; j_gene: TRBJ1-5; v_gene: TRBV13; CDR3aa: CASSPGRAQPQHF; CDR3nt: TGTGCCAGCAGCCCCGGCAGGGCTCAGCCCCAGCATTTT
abundance: NA; d_gene: NA; j_gene: TRBJ2-4; v_gene: TRBV6-1; CDR3aa: CASSVFPGGRISLAKNIQYF; CDR3nt: TGTGCCAGCAGTGTTTTCCCCGGCGGGCGGATAAGCCTAGCCAAAAACATTCAGTACTTC
abundance: NA; d_gene: NA; j_gene: TRBJ1-2; v_gene: TRBV12-3/TRBV12-4; CDR3aa: CASRGQFTRGYGYTF; CDR3nt: TGTGCCAGCAGAGGACAGTTTACCCGAGGCTATGGCTACACCTTC
abundance: few; d_gene: NA; j_gene: TRBJ2-7; v_gene: TRBV28; CDR3aa: CASSTYREQYF; CDR3nt: TGTGCCAGCAGTACCTACAGGGAGCAGTACTTC
abundance: many; d_gene: TRBD2; j_gene: TRBJ2-3; v_gene: TRBV7-2; CDR3aa: CASSPGLAGDLSPPDTQYF; CDR3nt: TGTGCCAGCAGCCCCGGGCTAGCGGGGGACCTTAGTCCCCCAGATACGCAGTATTTT
abundance: NA; d_gene: TRBD1; j_gene: TRBJ2-7; v_gene: TRBV7-3; CDR3aa: CASSLPGQGWDEQYF; CDR3nt: TGTGCCAGCAGCCTTCCGGGACAGGGGTGGGACGAGCAGTACTTC
abundance: NA; d_gene: TRBD1; j_gene: TRBJ1-2; v_gene: TRBV6-1; CDR3aa: CASRRTGGKGYGYTF; CDR3nt: TGTGCCAGCAGGAGAACAGGGGGCAAGGGCTATGGCTACACCTTC
abundance: NA; d_gene: TRBD2; j_gene: TRBJ2-7; v_gene: TRBV20-1; CDR3aa: CSATGTSADEQYF; CDR3nt: TGCAGTGCTACCGGGACTAGCGCGGACGAGCAGTACTTC
abundance: NA; d_gene: TRBD1; j_gene: TRBJ2-7; v_gene: TRBV6-1; CDR3aa: CASSQDRGHDEQYF; CDR3nt: TGTGCCAGCAGCCAGGACAGGGGGCACGACGAGCAGTACTTC
abundance: NA; d_gene: NA; j_gene: TRBJ2-3; v_gene: TRBV7-7; CDR3aa: CASSSMSGDTQYF; CDR3nt: TGTGCTAGCAGCTCCATGTCCGGGGATACGCAGTATTTT
abundance: NA; d_gene: TRBD2; j_gene: TRBJ2-7; v_gene: TRBV4-3; CDR3aa: CASSRYSGGSYEQYF; CDR3nt: TGCGCCAGCAGCCGATATAGCGGGGGCAGCTACGAGCAGTACTTC
abundance: NA; d_gene: NA; j_gene: TRBJ2-1; v_gene: TRBV7-3; CDR3aa: CASSLGGQEQFF; CDR3nt: TGTGCCAGCAGCTTAGGTGGCCAGGAGCAGTTCTTC
abundance: few; d_gene: NA; j_gene: TRBJ2-5; v_gene: TRBV7-2; CDR3aa: CASSLVSTPGQETQYF; CDR3nt: TGTGCCAGCAGCTTAGTGTCTACTCCAGGACAAGAGACCCAGTACTTC
abundance: once; d_gene: NA; j_gene: TRBJ2-1; v_gene: TRBV5-1; CDR3aa: CASSLGLTREQFF; CDR3nt: TGCGCCAGCAGCTTGGGATTAACTCGTGAGCAGTTCTTC
abundance: many; d_gene: NA; j_gene: TRBJ1-1; v_gene: TRBV7-3; CDR3aa: CASSLFEATEAFF; CDR3nt: TGTGCCAGCAGCTTATTTGAGGCCACTGAAGCTTTCTTT
abundance: NA; d_gene: NA; j_gene: TRBJ2-1; v_gene: TRBV13; CDR3aa: CASRRADEQFF; CDR3nt: TGTGCCAGCAGGAGGGCCGATGAGCAGTTCTTC
abundance: NA; d_gene: NA; j_gene: TRBJ1-1; v_gene: TRBV27; CDR3aa: CASRGGAMNTEAFF; CDR3nt: TGTGCCAGCAGGGGGGGGGCCATGAACACTGAAGCTTTCTTT
abundance: few; d_gene: NA; j_gene: TRBJ2-5; v_gene: TRBV10-3; CDR3aa: CAISESKFGQETQYF; CDR3nt: TGTGCCATCAGTGAGTCGAAGTTCGGTCAAGAGACCCAGTACTTC
abundance: NA; d_gene: NA; j_gene: TRBJ2-7; v_gene: TRBV7-9; CDR3aa: CASSLRAESSYEQYF; CDR3nt: TGTGCCAGCAGCTTACGGGCGGAGAGCTCCTACGAGCAGTACTTC
abundance: NA; d_gene: TRBD2; j_gene: TRBJ2-1; v_gene: TRBV5-4; CDR3aa: CASSFDLGGAHEQFF; CDR3nt: TGTGCCAGCAGCTTTGATCTCGGGGGGGCCCATGAGCAGTTCTTC
abundance: many; d_gene: TRBD1; j_gene: TRBJ1-1; v_gene: TRBV7-2; CDR3aa: CASSLGGQGNTEAFF; CDR3nt: TGTGCCAGCAGCTTAGGTGGACAGGGGAACACTGAAGCTTTCTTT
abundance: NA; d_gene: NA; j_gene: TRBJ2-7; v_gene: TRBV7-9; CDR3aa: CASSPEPYEQYF; CDR3nt: TGTGCCAGCAGCCCCGAGCCCTACGAGCAGTACTTC
abundance: many; d_gene: NA; j_gene: TRBJ2-5; v_gene: TRBV4-1; CDR3aa: CASSPPGGETQYF; CDR3nt: TGCGCCAGCAGCCCTCCCGGGGGAGAGACCCAGTACTTC
abundance: many; d_gene: NA; j_gene: TRBJ1-2; v_gene: TRBV4-3; CDR3aa: CASSQDPAPYYGYTF; CDR3nt: TGCGCCAGCAGCCAAGACCCAGCCCCATACTATGGCTACACCTTC
abundance: few; d_gene: NA; j_gene: TRBJ1-1; v_gene: TRBV4-3; CDR3aa: CASSQDRGSQRAEAFF; CDR3nt: TGCGCCAGCAGCCAAGATCGGGGCAGTCAGAGGGCTGAAGCTTTCTTT
abundance: few; d_gene: NA; j_gene: TRBJ1-4; v_gene: TRBV7-9; CDR3aa: CASSVGTVPFNEKLFF; CDR3nt: TGTGCCAGCAGCGTAGGGACCGTACCCTTTAATGAAAAACTGTTTTTT
abundance: few; d_gene: NA; j_gene: TRBJ1-1; v_gene: TRBV9; CDR3aa: CASSGSVTEAFF; CDR3nt: TGTGCCAGCAGCGGGTCGGTCACTGAAGCTTTCTTT